A single sample is the source of the 2 T cell receptor beta chains below, sequenced in a study of T cell responses to AZD1222 COVID-19 vaccine. TCRdb's table, derived via immunoSEQ multiplex PCR, lists solely in-frame clones and lacks some. The data contain 150,000 to 200,000 clones, just under 95% of them singletons. The source material was peripheral blood, sampled on day 0 of AZD1222 vaccination. All receptors derive from an adult in good health.

The chain uses TRBV28 and TRBJ1-5; no clear D gene. The CDR3 is 18 amino acids. Germline V gives CDR1 MDHEN, CDR2 SYDVKM. The ends were cut back, 4 bases at V and 2 bases at J, with 21 bases in the middle. In DNA, the CDR3 is TGTGCCAGCAGTTCCCCCCGGGCCTCGCGGGTCGGCAATCAGCCCCAGCATTTT. This sequence encodes CASSSPRASRVGNQPQHF.

The chain carries TRBV6-6 and TRBJ1-2; no clear D gene. The CDR3 extends over 15 amino acids. The V end was cut by 0 bases, the J end by 4 bases, with 12 bases between. The germline CDR1 and CDR2 sequences are MNHNY and SVGAGI (reference sequence). The CDR3 sequence: CASSYSYQDPYGYTF. For the CDR3, the DNA is TGTGCCAGCAGTTACTCTTACCAGGACCCCTATGGCTACACCTTC.